These 30 T cell receptor beta chains were all obtained from the same sample, sequenced in a study of blood T cell repertoires in COVID-19. Profiled with immunoSEQ multiplex PCR; TCRdb holds only in-frame clones, not every one. The sample comprises some 130,000 clones, roughly 90% of which are singletons, and roughly 3.7% rests with the top ten. Source material: peripheral blood. These TCRs come from a man aged 45-65 years with active COVID-19.

The CDR3 is CASSPMGGQNQPQHF. CDR3 DNA sequence: TGTGCCAGCTCACCAATGGGCGGGCAAAATCAGCCCCAGCATTTT. The rearrangement links TRBV18 to TRBJ1-5, with D hard to call. The germline V gene encodes CDR1 KGHSH and CDR2 LQKENI. V lost 2 bases and J 4 bases, leaving 12 bases between the germline ends. The CDR3 contains 15 residues.

Only one count was recorded for this clone. The CDR3 region has the DNA TGTGCCAGCAGCAAAAAGGGGACACCCCTAGGCGATGAGCAGTTCTTC. Translating it yields CASSKKGTPLGDEQFF. V and J are TRBV21-1 and TRBJ2-1; the D call in the table, TRBD1, was not verified against the DNA. TRBV21-1 is an annotated pseudogene. This CDR3 comprises 16 residues.

The chain uses TRBV7-2 and TRBJ1-1; D possibly corresponds to TRBD1 (6 bases). Looked up from germline, CDR1 is SGHTA and CDR2 is FQGNSA. This CDR3 region has 15 residues. Trimming stripped 5 bases from V and 1 base from J, with 14 bases between. The CDR3 spells CASSAQQGRNTEAFF. CDR3 coding DNA: TGTGCCAGCAGCGCCCAACAGGGAAGGAACACTGAAGCTTTCTTT.

The rearrangement joins TRBV14 to TRBJ2-1; 7 nucleotides match TRBD1. V shed 1 base, J shed 6 bases, and the junction held 3 bases outside the gene matches. The V gene's germline CDR1 is SGHDN and CDR2 FVKESK. The CDR3 consists of 14 residues. CDR3: CASSQGEGANEQFF. In DNA form, the CDR3 reads TGTGCCAGCAGCCAAGGCGAGGGGGCCAATGAGCAGTTCTTC.

The rearrangement uses TRBV11-2 and TRBJ1-1; 10 bases match TRBD1. The germline V gene has CDR1 SGHAT and CDR2 FQNNGV. This CDR3 comprises 17 residues. The V gene end was trimmed by 5 bases and the J gene end by 1 base; junction bases not matched to a gene: 10. CDR3 in DNA: TGTGCCAGCAGCCCGCGGGACAGGGGCCTAAGGAACACTGAAGCTTTCTTT. It codes for CASSPRDRGLRNTEAFF.

V is TRBV11-3 and J is TRBJ1-2; D is perhaps TRBD1 (6 bases). The germline gives CDR1 SGHNT, CDR2 YENEEA. V was trimmed by 5 bases and J by 0 bases, leaving 19 bases between them. The CDR3 covers 17 residues. The CDR3 DNA reads TGTGCCAGCAGCCCGAGCCCCCGACAGGAAACTAACTATGGCTACACCTTC. This sequence encodes CASSPSPRQETNYGYTF.

Only one count was recorded for this clone. The chain joins TRBV27 to TRBJ2-3, with TRBD1 identical over 9 bases. After removal of 7 bases from V and 2 bases from J, the junction contained 7 bases not matched to a gene. Germline V gene lookup returns CDR1 MNHEY and CDR2 SMNVEV (reference sequence). The CDR3 contains 15 residues. Here the CDR3 DNA reads TGTGCCAGCATCCCGAGGGACAGGGTCACAGATACGCAGTATTTT. This gives the protein CASIPRDRVTDTQYF.

This chain links TRBV7-8 with TRBJ2-1; possibly TRBD2 for D (5 bases). Looked up from germline, CDR1 is SGHVS and CDR2 is FQNEAQ. Trimming took 1 base from V and 5 from J, leaving 12 bases between them. The CDR3 has 15 amino acids. The CDR3 DNA reads as TGTGCCAGCAGCTTAGGGGGTGAGGGAGACAATGAGCAGTTCTTC. Translation gives CASSLGGEGDNEQFF.

This clone has just one count. The chain is built from TRBV27 and TRBJ2-3, with TRBD1 identical over 7 bases. The CDR3 is made up of 14 amino acids. Germline values: CDR1 MNHEY, CDR2 SMNVEV (reference sequence). Trimming took 7 bases from V and 7 from J; bases not matched to a gene: 11. CDR3 nucleotide sequence: TGTGCCAGCAAGAGGGGGACAGAACTAAATACGCAGTATTTT. Protein sequence: CASKRGTELNTQYF.

CDR3 protein: CATTPGSGTGELFF. CDR3 nucleotides: TGTGCCACCACTCCGGGGTCGGGCACCGGGGAGCTGTTTTTT. J is TRBJ2-2 and V is TRBV3-1 (or the pseudogene TRBV3-2); D may be TRBD2 (5 bases). The germline CDR1 and CDR2 sequences are LGHDT and YNNKEL (reference sequence). Trimming cost V 10 bases and J 4 bases, with 16 bases left between them. This CDR3 has 14 residues.

This clone was counted once. The chain links TRBV10-3 to TRBJ1-5; weak D call: TRBD1 (6 bases). Germline CDR1 reads ENHRY; CDR2 reads SYGVKD. The CDR3 length is 15 residues. Trimming shortened V by 6 bases and J by 2 bases, and 14 bases separated the two germline ends. The CDR3 nucleotides read TGTGCCATCAGAGGGGGAGATGCAGGCAATCAGCCCCAGCATTTT. It translates to CAIRGGDAGNQPQHF.

The chain combines TRBV9 with TRBJ2-1; 7 bases line up with TRBD2. Germline lookup yields CDR1 SGDLS and CDR2 YYNGEE. This CDR3 has 15 amino acids. V lost 4 bases, J lost 0 bases, and 4 bases stayed unmatched. CDR3 sequence (DNA): TGTGCCAGCAGCCCGGGGGGAAGCTCCTACAATGAGCAGTTCTTC. Protein sequence: CASSPGGSSYNEQFF.

The chain has TRBV3-1 (or the pseudogene TRBV3-2) and TRBJ1-6; the D is unclear. Between the trimmed V and J ends, which lost 4 bases and 8 bases, there was a span of 9 bases. CDR1 and CDR2 from the germline V gene are LGHDT and YNNKEL (reference sequence). There are 13 residues in the CDR3. The CDR3 DNA sequence: TGTGCCAGCAGCCGACGGCTAGATTCACCCCTCCACTTT. Amino acids: CASSRRLDSPLHF.

The rearrangement joins TRBV5-6 to TRBJ2-6; 8 bases agree with TRBD1. V lost 3 bases and J lost 2; bases outside the gene matches: 7. Germline CDR1 is SGHDT and CDR2 is YYEEEE. The CDR3 extends over 17 amino acids. CDR3 amino acids: CASSSRTGRPGANVLTF. In DNA form, the CDR3 reads TGTGCCAGCAGCTCCAGGACAGGGCGGCCTGGGGCCAACGTCCTGACTTTC.

The rearrangement joins TRBV4-2 to TRBJ2-3; 7 nucleotides align to TRBD1. Germline V lookup: CDR1 LGHNA, CDR2 YNFKEQ. Losses at the gene ends were 5 bases for V and 5 bases for J; bases not matched to a gene: 7. CDR3 length: 14 residues. The chain's CDR3 is CASSARRGRDTQYF. CDR3 nucleotide sequence: TGTGCCAGCAGCGCCCGTAGGGGGCGAGATACGCAGTATTTT.

The rearrangement uses TRBV11-2 and TRBJ2-3, with 9 bases fitting TRBD2. V trimming: 5 bases; J trimming: 0 bases; junction bases outside the gene matches: 12. The CDR3 consists of 18 residues. Germline V CDR1 and CDR2: SGHAT, FQNNGV. CDR3 bases: TGTGCCAGCAGCGAACGGGCCGGCGGGAGGGTGAGCACAGATACGCAGTATTTT. It is translated as CASSERAGGRVSTDTQYF.

CDR3 in amino acids: CASSLGGGQGKHEQFF. The CDR3 DNA is TGTGCCAGCAGCTTAGGGGGGGGACAGGGTAAACATGAGCAGTTCTTC. V and J are TRBV7-2 and TRBJ2-1; 9 bases line up with TRBD1. The CDR3 contains 16 residues. Germline values: CDR1 SGHTA, CDR2 FQGNSA. V shed 1 base, J shed 8 bases, and the junction held 9 bases outside the gene matches.

Regarding this clone: Relative to the germline gene, one junction end is altered; a read error may explain this. The chain is built from TRBV7-2 and TRBJ1-1; possibly TRBD1 for D (5 bases). The CDR3 consists of 14 residues. Germline lookup yields CDR1 SGHTA and CDR2 FQGNSA. Written as DNA, the CDR3 is TGTGCCAGCAGGTTAGACGGGGACTTCACTGAAGCTTTCTTT. Its protein product is CASRLDGDFTEAFF.

The V and J genes are TRBV1 and TRBJ2-7; TRBD1, the table's D call, lacks a check against the DNA. TRBV1 is flagged as a pseudogene. This CDR3 is 14 amino acids long. CDR3 sequence reads: CTSSHWTPNYEQYV. CDR3 bases: TGCACCAGCAGCCATTGGACACCTAACTACGAGCAGTACGTC.

This chain uses TRBV7-9 with TRBJ1-5; 8 positions match TRBD1. J was trimmed by 3 bases and V by 2 bases; bases with no gene match: 6. This CDR3 is 16 amino acids long. CDR1 is SEHNR and CDR2 is FQNEAQ in the germline V gene (reference sequence). CDR3: CASSLSGTGFNQPQHF. In nucleotides, the CDR3 is TGTGCCAGCAGCTTATCCGGGACAGGATTCAATCAGCCCCAGCATTTT.

The V gene is TRBV12-3 or TRBV12-4, the J gene TRBJ2-1; D not certain. The CDR3 covers 11 residues. The V end was cut by 6 bases, the J end by 6 bases, with 6 bases between. As DNA, the CDR3 is TGTGCCAGCAGCCAACTCAATGAGCAGTTCTTC. Encoded protein: CASSQLNEQFF.

This sequence joins TRBV9 and TRBJ1-2; tentative D call: TRBD1 (5 bases). The germline V gene has CDR1 SGDLS and CDR2 YYNGEE. Trimming stripped 0 bases from V and 7 bases from J, with 16 bases between. This CDR3 is built from 15 residues. The CDR3 spells CASSVDPSGRGGYTF. CDR3 coding DNA: TGTGCCAGCAGCGTAGACCCCTCGGGGAGGGGTGGCTACACCTTC.

This chain uses TRBV6-5 with TRBJ2-1, with 16 bases matching TRBD2. Trimming cost V 2 bases and J 10 bases; bases outside gene matches: 2. Germline V gene data show CDR1 as MNHEY and CDR2 as SVGAGI. The CDR3 consists of 15 residues. The CDR3 sequence is CASSYRGLAGGEQFF. The CDR3 nucleotides read TGTGCCAGCAGTTACCGGGGACTAGCGGGGGGGGAGCAGTTCTTC.

V is TRBV10-2 and J is TRBJ1-1; no definite D call. CDR3 size: 16 residues. Trimming stripped 3 bases from V and 3 bases from J, with 17 bases between. Germline V gene data show CDR1 as WSHSY and CDR2 as SAAADI. This CDR3 reads CASSEEEWSGDTEAFF. In DNA form, the CDR3 reads TGCGCCAGCAGTGAAGAAGAGTGGTCGGGTGACACTGAAGCTTTCTTT.

Only one count was recorded for this clone. This rearrangement joins TRBV14 to TRBJ1-1; TRBD1 might be the D (6 bases). The V and J ends lost 3 bases and 5 bases respectively, with 10 bases between them. Per the germline V gene, CDR1 is SGHDN and CDR2 is FVKESK. The CDR3 consists of 13 residues. CDR3 in amino acids: CASSQGAITEAFF. CDR3 DNA: TGTGCCAGCAGCCAGGGGGCAATAACTGAAGCTTTCTTT.

CDR3 residues: CASSIGLARASDTQYF. CDR3 DNA: TGTGCCAGCAGCATTGGACTAGCGCGAGCTTCAGATACGCAGTATTTT. The V gene is TRBV3-1 (or the pseudogene TRBV3-2), the J gene TRBJ2-3, with 9 nucleotides matching TRBD2. This CDR3 has 16 amino acids. The V gene's germline CDR1 is LGHDT and CDR2 YNNKEL (reference sequence). V shed 5 bases and J 4 bases; nucleotides not matched to a gene: 10.

The rearrangement uses TRBV30 and TRBJ2-1, with 11 bases that match TRBD2. V lost 1 base, J lost 7 bases, and 6 bases stayed unmatched. The CDR3 has 15 amino acids. Germline CDR1 reads GTSNPN; CDR2 reads SVGIG (reference sequence). The CDR3, as DNA: TGTGCCTGGAGTGGACTAGCGGGATCCGTGAATGAGCAGTTCTTC. It is translated as CAWSGLAGSVNEQFF.

The V and J genes are TRBV24-1 and TRBJ2-1; 12 bases match TRBD2. The CDR3 spans 17 residues. Losses at the gene ends were 0 bases for V and 2 bases for J; bases not matched to a gene: 1. Looked up from germline, CDR1 is KGHDR and CDR2 is SFDVKD. Here the CDR3 reads CATSDLRTSGTYNEQFF. The CDR3 DNA sequence: TGTGCCACCAGTGATTTGCGGACTAGCGGGACCTACAATGAGCAGTTCTTC.

This chain joins TRBV7-8 and TRBJ2-1, with 11 bases fitting TRBD2. CDR1 and CDR2 from the germline V gene are SGHVS and FQNEAQ. CDR3 length: 15 residues. Germline trimming cut 2 bases from V and 6 bases from J; bases unmatched to any gene: 3. The CDR3 reads CASSLLAGGFNEQFF. The DNA for the CDR3 is TGTGCCAGCAGCTTACTAGCGGGAGGATTCAATGAGCAGTTCTTC.

Details on this clone: One end of the junction is discordant with germline, which a read error may explain. The rearrangement links TRBV24-1 to TRBJ2-1; D is ambiguous. The CDR3 has 16 amino acids. Germline assignment: CDR1 KGHDR and CDR2 SFDVKD. CDR3 DNA sequence: TGTGCCACCAGTGGTTTGGCAGACACTTTAAACAATGAGCAGTTCTTC. It translates to CATSGLADTLNNEQFF.